The present T cell receptor beta chain was sequenced within a study of blood T cells in healthy people across ages. For the study at large: Template switching picked up about one barcoded beta molecule for each two T cells.

CDR3 length equals 12 residues. V lost 5 bases, J lost 7 bases, and 12 bases lay in between. From germline, CDR1 is SGDLS and CDR2 YYNGEE. Study observations and caveats: Expanded clonotype shifts may have been confounded, as the donors had an unknown CMV status. Naive CD4+ cell counts and diversity both ran higher in long-lived than in aged donors. PBMC samples, being unsorted, prevented any conclusive comparison of naive and antigen-experienced cells.

With respect to this clonotype: Its target is unknown.

For the second PCR, which ran for roughly 6 to 11 cycles, a sample-barcoded 5' primer and a J-beta primer mix were used. One entry per CDR3 protein results from TCRdb running MiXCR on the 5' RACE reads. Of about a million distinct CDR3 sequences listed, 35% to 40% are singletons. The chain links TRBV9 to TRBJ1-1; D may be TRBD1 (6 bases). The specimen was blood. The receptor comes from a man aged 18-30 years in good health. CDR3 DNA: TGTGCCAGCAGTCCCCGGGACATTGAAGCTTTCTTT. Translation: CASSPRDIEAFF. Full variable domain (rest looked up from reference TRBV9 and TRBJ1-1): DSGVTQTPKHLITATGQRVTLRCSPRSGDLSVYWYQQSLDQGLQFLIQYYNGEERAKGNILERFSAQQFPDLHSELNLSSLELGDSALYFCASSPRDIEAFFGQGTRLTVV.